The T cell receptor (beta chain) described here comes from a study of blood T cell repertoires in COVID-19 (dated by TCRdb to about 2020). The study in broad terms: Collaborator samples came from the United States, Italy and Spain and covered acute and convalescent phases of COVID-19. The material from the prospective study consisted of cDNA or gDNA derived from T cells, B-cell-depleted T cells, or PBMCs. Subjects who had been exposed to COVID-19, were actively infected with it, or had recovered from it provided the deeply sampled blood TCRbeta repertoires that made up the dataset. The repertoires were made available in a free public database intended to serve as a resource for research on the immune response to SARS-CoV-2. The samples were drawn from the first 160 participants of the ongoing ImmuneRACE study and from roughly 1,300 subjects provided by 6 global collaborators. A de-identified subject ID, COVID-19 status, age in years and sex were almost always included in the sample metadata. Where HLA class I and class II types were available, the types were taken from metadata supplied by the sample provider, not from assay-based typing.

TCRbeta CDR3 regions were amplified from genomic DNA by means of the immunoSEQ Assay, a bias-controlled multiplex PCR. The study's processing was this. The number of nucleated cells in each sample was estimated from the amplification of reference gene primers within the assay. To quantify the absolute abundance of each unique TCRbeta CDR3 rearrangement, sequence reads were collapsed and filtered. For each sample, productive Simpson clonality was calculated as the square root of Simpson's diversity index over productive rearrangements. The immuneACCESS repertoire file appears here via TCRdb, limited to in-frame rearrangements. These files lack a portion of the clones; in checked studies, under half of the deficit traces to unresolved V genes, and the cause of the others is not known. The DNA gave D and trimming, while V, J and clone size come from that table. Present in this sample are 150,000 to 200,000 clones, less than 80% of which were seen just once. Clones ranked in the top ten supply 13% of the sample.

The paper as a whole reports these results and caveats: The amount of clinical and demographic metadata varied by source and participant and was provided uncurated.

V is cut back by 3 bases and J by 0 bases, with 5 bases in the junction unmatched. The CDR3 starts with the cysteine, ends with the phenylalanine, and has 16 residues. Of all the DNA, just the CDR3 is kept, 48 bases in frame from base 1. From a lookup of the germline V gene, CDR1 and CDR2 are SGDLS and YYNGEE. To note about this clone: Its antigen remains undetermined. No base-level quality is on record; no much larger clone is a single base apart.

A second Seattle source provided samples from volunteer blood donors who had recovered from COVID-19. Each collaborating institution followed its own protocols to collect whole blood in K2EDTA tubes. For TCRbeta analysis, collaborators shipped samples in one of three forms: frozen whole blood, isolated PBMCs, or DNA extracted from either of those sample types. This clonotype was obtained from a man over 45 who had recovered from COVID-19. The V and J genes are TRBV9 and TRBJ2-7, with 11 junctional bases fitting TRBD2. Material for sequencing was peripheral blood. The sequenced DNA is TGTGCCAGCAGCGCAGGACTAGCGGGTAACTCCTACGAGCAGTACTTC. Translated, this is CASSAGLAGNSYEQYF.